The clone carrying this T cell receptor (beta chain) was observed at least ten times. Each CDR3 protein is one row after TCRdb ran MiXCR on the 5' RACE reads. Of some 31,000 distinct CDR3 sequences in the sample, approximately 12% are singletons; the top ten hold approximately 16%. The CDR3 totals 12 residues. The ends were cut back, 3 bases at V and 5 bases at J, with 4 bases in the middle. The data belong to a study of T-cell memory formation after mild COVID-19. The source of this sequence is an adult woman who had mild COVID-19 (a few samples of this study predate the infection). Cell type and time point are not known. The material sequenced was PBMCs or a T cell subset sorted from them (not recorded which). The chain has TRBV12-3 or TRBV12-4 and TRBJ1-4; D not certain. CDR3 bases: TGTGCCAGCAGTTTTGGGAATGAAAAACTGTTTTTT. Translated, it gives CASSFGNEKLFF.